This T cell receptor beta chain was recorded in a study of blood T cell repertoires in COVID-19. Germline CDR1 reads SGHTA; CDR2 reads FQGTGA. The CDR3 is 16 residues long. V shed 5 bases, J shed 5 bases, and the junction held 8 bases outside the gene matches. Clones were sequenced by immunoSEQ multiplex PCR, and TCRdb holds only the in-frame ones, with some missing. The sample contains roughly 280,000 clones, about nine tenths of which appear only once. Sequenced input: peripheral blood. The origin of this receptor is a woman between 50 and 59 years old who had recovered from COVID-19. V usage is TRBV7-3 and J usage is TRBJ2-5; 13 bases match TRBD2. CDR3 bases: TGTGCCAGCAGCCGTTCGGGACTAGCGGGGCGGGAGACCCAGTACTTC. The encoded protein is CASSRSGLAGRETQYF.